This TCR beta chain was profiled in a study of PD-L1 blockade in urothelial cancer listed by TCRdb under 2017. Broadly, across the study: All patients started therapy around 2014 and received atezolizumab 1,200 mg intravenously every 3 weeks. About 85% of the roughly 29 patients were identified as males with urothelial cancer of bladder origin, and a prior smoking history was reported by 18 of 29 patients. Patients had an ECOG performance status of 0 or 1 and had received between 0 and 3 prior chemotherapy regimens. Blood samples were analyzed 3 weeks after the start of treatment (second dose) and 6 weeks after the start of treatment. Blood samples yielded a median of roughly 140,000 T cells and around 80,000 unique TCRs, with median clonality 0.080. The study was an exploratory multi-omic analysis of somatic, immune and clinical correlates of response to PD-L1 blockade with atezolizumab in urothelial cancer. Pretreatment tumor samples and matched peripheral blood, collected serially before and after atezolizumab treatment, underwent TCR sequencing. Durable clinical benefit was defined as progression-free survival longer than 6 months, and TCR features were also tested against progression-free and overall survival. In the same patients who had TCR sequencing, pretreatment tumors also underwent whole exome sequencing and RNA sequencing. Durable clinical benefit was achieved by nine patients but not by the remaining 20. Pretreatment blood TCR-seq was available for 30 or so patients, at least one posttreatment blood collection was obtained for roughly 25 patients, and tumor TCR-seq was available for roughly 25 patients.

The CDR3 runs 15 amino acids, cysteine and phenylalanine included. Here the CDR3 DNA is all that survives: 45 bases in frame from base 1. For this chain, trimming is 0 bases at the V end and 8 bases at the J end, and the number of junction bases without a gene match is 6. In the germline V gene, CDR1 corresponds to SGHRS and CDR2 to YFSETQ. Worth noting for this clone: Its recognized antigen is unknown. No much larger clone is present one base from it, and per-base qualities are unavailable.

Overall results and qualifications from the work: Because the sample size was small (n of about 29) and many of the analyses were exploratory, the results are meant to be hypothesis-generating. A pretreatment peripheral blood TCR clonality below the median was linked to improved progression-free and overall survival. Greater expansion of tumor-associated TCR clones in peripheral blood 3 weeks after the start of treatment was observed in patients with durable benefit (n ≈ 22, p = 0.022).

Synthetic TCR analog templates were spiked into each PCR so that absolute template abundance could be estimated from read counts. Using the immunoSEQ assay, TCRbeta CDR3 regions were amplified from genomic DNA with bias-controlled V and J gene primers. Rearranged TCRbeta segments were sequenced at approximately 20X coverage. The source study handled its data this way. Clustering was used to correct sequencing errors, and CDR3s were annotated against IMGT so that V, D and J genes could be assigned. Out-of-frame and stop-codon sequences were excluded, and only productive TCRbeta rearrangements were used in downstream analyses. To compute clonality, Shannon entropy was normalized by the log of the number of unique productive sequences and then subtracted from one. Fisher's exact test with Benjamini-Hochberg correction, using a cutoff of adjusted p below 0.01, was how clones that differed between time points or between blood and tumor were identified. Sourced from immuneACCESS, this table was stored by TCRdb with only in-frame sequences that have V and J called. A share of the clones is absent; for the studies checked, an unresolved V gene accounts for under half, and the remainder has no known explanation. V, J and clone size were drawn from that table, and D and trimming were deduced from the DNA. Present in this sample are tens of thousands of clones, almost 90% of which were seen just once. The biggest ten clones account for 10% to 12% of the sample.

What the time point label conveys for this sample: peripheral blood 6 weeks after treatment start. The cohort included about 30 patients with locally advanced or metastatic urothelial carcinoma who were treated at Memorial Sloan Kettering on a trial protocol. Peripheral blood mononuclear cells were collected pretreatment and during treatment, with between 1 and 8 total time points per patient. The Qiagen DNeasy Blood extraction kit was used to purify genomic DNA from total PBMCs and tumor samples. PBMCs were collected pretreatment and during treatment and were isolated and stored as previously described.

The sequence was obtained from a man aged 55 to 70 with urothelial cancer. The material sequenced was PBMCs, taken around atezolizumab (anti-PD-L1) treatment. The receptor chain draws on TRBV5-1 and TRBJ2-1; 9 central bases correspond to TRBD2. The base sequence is TGCGCCAGCAGCTTGGTTGCTAGCGGGGTCTATGAGCAGTTCTTC. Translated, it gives CASSLVASGVYEQFF.